The 11 T cell receptor beta chains reported below all come from one sample, sequenced in a study of blood T cell repertoires in COVID-19. Repertoires were generated with immunoSEQ multiplex PCR, while TCRdb's copy carries only in-frame clones and drops some. The table records about 400,000 clones, around 87% of them present only once. The source material was peripheral blood. The receptors were sampled from a human donor in a cohort sampled during active COVID-19.

V usage is TRBV29-1 and J usage is TRBJ1-1, with no clear D. In germline, CDR1 is SQVTM, CDR2 ANQGSEA. V lost 5 bases to trimming and J lost 7 bases, with 14 bases between them. This CDR3 contains 12 residues. The CDR3 loop reads CSVTPPTGEAFF. In DNA, the CDR3 is TGCAGCGTTACACCTCCGACGGGTGAAGCTTTCTTT.

V usage is TRBV2 and J usage is TRBJ2-7; TRBD2 matches 8 bases. Germline V gene lookup returns CDR1 SNHLY and CDR2 FYNNEI. The CDR3 loop spans 20 amino acids. The V and J ends lost 5 bases and 6 bases, in that order; junction bases with no gene match: 27. The CDR3 protein is CASSFLPGAGGLSVRSEQYF. CDR3 DNA: TGTGCCAGCAGTTTCCTCCCCGGGGCGGGGGGCCTATCGGTACGGAGCGAGCAGTACTTC.

The rearrangement uses TRBV29-1 and TRBJ2-5; 9 bases are a match to TRBD1. Germline V gene lookup returns CDR1 SQVTM and CDR2 ANQGSEA. The CDR3 is 14 amino acids. V shed 6 bases and J 1 base; nucleotides not matched to a gene: 6. In DNA form, the CDR3 reads TGCAGCGTGGGACAGGGTTCGGGCCAAGAGACCCAGTACTTC. Its protein product is CSVGQGSGQETQYF.

The chain combines TRBV30 with TRBJ2-7, with D tentatively TRBD2 (6 bases). Looked up from germline, CDR1 is GTSNPN and CDR2 is SVGIG (reference sequence). The length of the CDR3 is 12 residues. V gave up 8 bases and J gave up 0 bases, with 11 bases separating them. The DNA for the CDR3 is TGTGCCGGGACTGACACCTCCTACGAGCAGTACTTC. This sequence encodes CAGTDTSYEQYF.

V is TRBV14 and J is TRBJ2-7; D possibly corresponds to TRBD1 (6 bases). V was cut by 2 bases and J by 4 bases, with 21 bases left in between. The germline gives CDR1 SGHDN, CDR2 FVKESK. CDR3 length: 17 amino acids. The CDR3 DNA reads as TGTGCCAGCAGCCAAATATGTCAGGGGCGGGCGGGTTACGAGCAGTACTTC. Residues: CASSQICQGRAGYEQYF.

The chain links TRBV19 to TRBJ1-1; D is ambiguous. The CDR3 has 16 residues. Per germline, CDR1 LNHDA and CDR2 SQIVND (reference sequence). V was trimmed by 0 bases and J by 4 bases, leaving 15 bases between them. CDR3 residues: CASSIDLAYSGTEAFF. In DNA, the CDR3 is TGTGCCAGTAGTATAGATTTAGCTTACTCGGGCACTGAAGCTTTCTTT.

The chain couples TRBV6-1 to TRBJ1-5, with D possibly matching TRBD1 (6 bases). CDR1 and CDR2 (germline): MNHNS, SASEGT. Trimming took off 1 base at V and 0 bases at J, with 13 bases between the two ends. This CDR3 has 17 amino acids. The DNA for the CDR3 is TGTGCCAGCAGTGAAGGGCGACAGGCCTATAGCAATCAGCCCCAGCATTTT. Translating gives CASSEGRQAYSNQPQHF.

The V call is TRBV5-1, the J call TRBJ1-3, with D hard to call. The germline CDR1 and CDR2 sequences are SGHRS and YFSETQ. Trimming removed 0 bases from V and 4 bases from J, with 5 bases in between. The CDR3 contains 13 residues. This CDR3 reads CASSLGEGNTIYF. CDR3 in DNA: TGCGCCAGCAGCTTGGGAGAGGGAAACACCATATATTTT.

A single count supports this clone. V is TRBV5-1 and J is TRBJ1-2, with a possible D match to TRBD1 (6 bases). The germline CDR1 and CDR2 sequences are SGHRS and YFSETQ. The germline V and J ends were trimmed by 1 base and 2 bases, with 9 bases remaining between them. This CDR3 comprises 14 residues. The CDR3 region has the DNA TGCGCCAGCAGCTTGACAGGGTTGAACTATGGCTACACCTTC. Protein: CASSLTGLNYGYTF.

As regards this clone: This sample includes further DNA sequences coding for the same CDR3. The chain joins TRBV19 to TRBJ2-7; D is unclear. The V end was cut by 3 bases, the J end by 2 bases, with 11 bases between. The CDR3 is 14 residues long. Germline V CDR1 and CDR2: LNHDA, SQIVND (reference sequence). The CDR3 nucleotides read TGTGCCAGTAGTATCGGTCCCTCCGCCTACGAGCAGTACTTC. It codes for CASSIGPSAYEQYF.

The rearrangement joins TRBV29-1 to TRBJ2-3, with 8 bases fitting TRBD2. V shed 6 bases, J shed 4 bases, and the junction held 24 bases outside the gene matches. This CDR3 has 19 amino acids. CDR1 SQVTM and CDR2 ANQGSEA come from the germline V gene. In DNA, the CDR3 is TGCAGCGTCGGAGGCGCTCGGGGACTAGAGTTGCGAAACCCAGATACGCAGTATTTT. This gives the protein CSVGGARGLELRNPDTQYF.